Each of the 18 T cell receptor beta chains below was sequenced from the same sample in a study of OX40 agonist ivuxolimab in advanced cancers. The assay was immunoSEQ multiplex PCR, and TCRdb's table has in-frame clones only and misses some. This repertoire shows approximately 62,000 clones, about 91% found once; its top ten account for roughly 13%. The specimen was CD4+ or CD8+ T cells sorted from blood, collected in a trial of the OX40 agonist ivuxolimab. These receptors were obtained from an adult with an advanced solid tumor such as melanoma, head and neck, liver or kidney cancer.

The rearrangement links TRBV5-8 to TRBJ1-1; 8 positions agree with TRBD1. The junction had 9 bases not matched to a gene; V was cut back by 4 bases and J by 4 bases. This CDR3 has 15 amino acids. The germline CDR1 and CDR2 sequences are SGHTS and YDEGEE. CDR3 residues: CASSAGQVLGTEAFF. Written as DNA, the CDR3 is TGTGCCAGCAGCGCGGGACAGGTATTGGGCACTGAAGCTTTCTTT. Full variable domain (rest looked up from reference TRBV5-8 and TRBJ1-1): EAGVTQSPTHLIKTRGQQATLRCSPISGHTSVYWYQQALGLGLQFLLWYDEGEERNRGNFPPRFSGRQFPNYSSELNVNALELEDSALYLCASSAGQVLGTEAFFGQGTRLTVV.

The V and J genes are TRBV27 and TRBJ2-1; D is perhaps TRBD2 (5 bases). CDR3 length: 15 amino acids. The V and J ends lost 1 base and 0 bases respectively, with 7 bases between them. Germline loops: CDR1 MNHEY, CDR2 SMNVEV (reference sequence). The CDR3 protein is CASSLWESSYNEQFF. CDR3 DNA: TGTGCCAGCAGTTTATGGGAGAGCTCCTACAATGAGCAGTTCTTC.

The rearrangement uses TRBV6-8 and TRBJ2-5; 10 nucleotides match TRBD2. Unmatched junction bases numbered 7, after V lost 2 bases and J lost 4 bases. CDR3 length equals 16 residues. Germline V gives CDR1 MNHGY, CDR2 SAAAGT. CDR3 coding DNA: TGTGCCAGCAGTTACCTGCTAGCGGGAGTCGGAGAGACCCAGTACTTC. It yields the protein CASSYLLAGVGETQYF.

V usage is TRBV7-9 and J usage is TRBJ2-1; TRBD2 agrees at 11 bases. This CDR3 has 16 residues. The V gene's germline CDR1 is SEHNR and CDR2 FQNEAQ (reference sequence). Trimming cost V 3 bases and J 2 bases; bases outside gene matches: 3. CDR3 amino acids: CASSLRLAGTYNEQFF. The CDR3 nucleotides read TGTGCCAGCAGCTTGCGACTAGCGGGAACCTACAATGAGCAGTTCTTC.

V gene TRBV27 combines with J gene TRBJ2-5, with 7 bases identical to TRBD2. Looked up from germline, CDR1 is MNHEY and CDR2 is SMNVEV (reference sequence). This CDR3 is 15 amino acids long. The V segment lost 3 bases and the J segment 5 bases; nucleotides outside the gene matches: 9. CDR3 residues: CASSLSTSRRETQYF. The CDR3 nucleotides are TGTGCCAGCAGTTTGTCGACTAGCCGGCGGGAGACCCAGTACTTC.

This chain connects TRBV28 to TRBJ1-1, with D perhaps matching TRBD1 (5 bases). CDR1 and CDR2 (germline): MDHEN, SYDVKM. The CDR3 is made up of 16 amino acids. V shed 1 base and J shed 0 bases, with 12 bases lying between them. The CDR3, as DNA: TGTGCCAGCAGTTTATTTGGGCAGGGAGTGAACACTGAAGCTTTCTTT. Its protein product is CASSLFGQGVNTEAFF.

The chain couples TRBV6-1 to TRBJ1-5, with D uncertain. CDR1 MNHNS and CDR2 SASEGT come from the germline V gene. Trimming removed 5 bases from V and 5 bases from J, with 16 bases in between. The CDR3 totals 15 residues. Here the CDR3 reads CASSPDMRVHQPQHF. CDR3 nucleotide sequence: TGTGCCAGCAGTCCTGACATGAGGGTCCATCAGCCCCAGCATTTT.

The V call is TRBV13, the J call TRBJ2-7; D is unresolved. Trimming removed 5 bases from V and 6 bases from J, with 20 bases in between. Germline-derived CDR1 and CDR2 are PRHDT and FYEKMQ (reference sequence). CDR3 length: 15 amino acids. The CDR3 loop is CASSVLDGSDSEQYF. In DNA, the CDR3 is TGTGCCAGCAGCGTATTGGACGGAAGTGATTCCGAGCAGTACTTC. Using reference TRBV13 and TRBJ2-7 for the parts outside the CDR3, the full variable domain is AAGVIQSPRHLIKEKRETATLKCYPIPRHDTVYWYQQGPGQDPQFLISFYEKMQSDKGSIPDRFSAQQFSDYHSELNMSSLELGDSALYFCASSVLDGSDSEQYFGPGTRLTVT.

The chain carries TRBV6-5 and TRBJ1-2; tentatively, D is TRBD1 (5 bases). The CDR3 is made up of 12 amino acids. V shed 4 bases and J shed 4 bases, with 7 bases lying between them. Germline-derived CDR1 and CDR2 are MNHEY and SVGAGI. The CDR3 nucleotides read TGTGCCAGCAGTTCGGGACTCTATGGCTACACCTTC. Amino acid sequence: CASSSGLYGYTF.

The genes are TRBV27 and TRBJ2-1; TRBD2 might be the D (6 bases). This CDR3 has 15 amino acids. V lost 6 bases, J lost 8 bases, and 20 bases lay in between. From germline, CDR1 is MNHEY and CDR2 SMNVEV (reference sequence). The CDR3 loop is CASREIRDSWDEQFF. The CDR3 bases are TGTGCCAGCAGAGAGATCCGGGACTCCTGGGATGAGCAGTTCTTC.

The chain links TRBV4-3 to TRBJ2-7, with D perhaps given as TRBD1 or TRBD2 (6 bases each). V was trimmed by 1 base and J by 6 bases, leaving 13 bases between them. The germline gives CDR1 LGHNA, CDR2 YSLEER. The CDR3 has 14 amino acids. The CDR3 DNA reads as TGCGCCAGCAGCCAAGTGAGACTAGGGGGCGAGCAGTACTTC. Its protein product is CASSQVRLGGEQYF.

The CDR3 DNA is TGTGCCAGCAGCTCCCCCGGGACTTACACAGATACGCAGTATTTT. Residues: CASSSPGTYTDTQYF. This sequence joins TRBV9 and TRBJ2-3, with D possibly being TRBD2 (6 bases). The CDR3 has 15 amino acids. In germline, CDR1 is SGDLS, CDR2 YYNGEE. The ends were cut back, 4 bases at V and 2 bases at J, with 14 bases in the middle.

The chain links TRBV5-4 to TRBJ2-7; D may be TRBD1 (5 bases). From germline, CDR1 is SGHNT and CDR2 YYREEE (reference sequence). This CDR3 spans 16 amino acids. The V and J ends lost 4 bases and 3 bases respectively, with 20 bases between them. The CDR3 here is CASSTYEGLQGYEQYF. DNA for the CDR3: TGTGCCAGCAGCACTTATGAAGGGCTCCAGGGCTACGAGCAGTACTTC.

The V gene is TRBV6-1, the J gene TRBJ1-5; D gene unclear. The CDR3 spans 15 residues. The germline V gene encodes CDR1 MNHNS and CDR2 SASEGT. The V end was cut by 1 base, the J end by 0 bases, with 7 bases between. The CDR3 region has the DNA TGTGCCAGCAGTGAAGGGCGGCTTAGCAATCAGCCCCAGCATTTT. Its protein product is CASSEGRLSNQPQHF.

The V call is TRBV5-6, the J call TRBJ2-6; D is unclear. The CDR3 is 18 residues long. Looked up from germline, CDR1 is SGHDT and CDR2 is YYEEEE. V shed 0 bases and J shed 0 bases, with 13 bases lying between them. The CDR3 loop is CASSLAPYSYSGANVLTF. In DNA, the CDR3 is TGTGCCAGCAGCTTGGCCCCCTACTCCTACTCTGGGGCCAACGTCCTGACTTTC.

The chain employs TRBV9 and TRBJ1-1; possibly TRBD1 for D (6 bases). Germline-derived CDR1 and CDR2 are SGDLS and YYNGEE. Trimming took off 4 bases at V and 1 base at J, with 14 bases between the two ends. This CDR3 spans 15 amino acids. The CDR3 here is CASSHRTDSNTEAFF. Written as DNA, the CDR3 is TGTGCCAGCAGCCACCGGACAGACTCGAACACTGAAGCTTTCTTT.

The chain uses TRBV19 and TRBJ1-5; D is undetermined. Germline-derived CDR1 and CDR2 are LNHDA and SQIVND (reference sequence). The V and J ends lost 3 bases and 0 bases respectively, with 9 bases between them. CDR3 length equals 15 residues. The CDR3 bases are TGTGCCAGTAGTATCGCCGGTTATAGCAATCAGCCCCAGCATTTT. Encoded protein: CASSIAGYSNQPQHF.

CDR3 coding DNA: TGTGCCAGCAGCTTTCGAGGTGGCTCCTACAATGAGCAGTTCTTC. It codes for CASSFRGGSYNEQFF. This chain joins TRBV5-6 and TRBJ2-1, with no clear D. The germline V gene has CDR1 SGHDT and CDR2 YYEEEE. The ends were cut back, 2 bases at V and 0 bases at J, with 9 bases in the middle. The CDR3 contains 15 residues. Using reference TRBV5-6 and TRBJ2-1 for the parts outside the CDR3, the full variable domain is DAGVTQSPTHLIKTRGQQVTLRCSPKSGHDTVSWYQQALGQGPQFIFQYYEEEERQRGNFPDRFSGHQFPNYSSELNVNALLLGDSALYLCASSFRGGSYNEQFFGPGTRLTVL.